A single sample gave rise to the 32 T cell receptor beta chains below, sequenced in a study of T cell responses to AZD1222 COVID-19 vaccine. Clones were sequenced by immunoSEQ multiplex PCR, and TCRdb holds only the in-frame ones, with some missing. The sample includes 90,000 to 120,000 clones, roughly 92% of them seen just once. The starting material was peripheral blood, obtained on day 0 of AZD1222 vaccination. Receptors were obtained from an adult in good health.

This chain uses TRBV6-5 with TRBJ2-3; TRBD1 or TRBD2 may be the D gene (5 bases each). The ends were cut back, 8 bases at V and 2 bases at J, with 17 bases in the middle. The CDR3 sequence is 15 residues long. The V gene's germline CDR1 is MNHEY and CDR2 SVGAGI. Written as DNA, the CDR3 is TGTGCCAGCGGCCCAGGGCCGGGGAACACAGATACGCAGTATTTT. Amino acids: CASGPGPGNTDTQYF.

The V call is TRBV5-1, the J call TRBJ1-6; the match to TRBD1 covers 7 bases. Germline V gene sequence: CDR1 SGHRS, CDR2 YFSETQ. The V and J ends lost 10 bases and 3 bases, in that order; junction bases with no gene match: 22. The CDR3 totals 19 residues. The CDR3 DNA reads as TGCGCCCCGACAGGGCCCTGCCTGGTTCCCTGGGGCTATAATTCACCCCTCCACTTT. Translation gives CAPTGPCLVPWGYNSPLHF.

The chain couples TRBV29-1 to TRBJ1-3, with TRBD1 as a possible D gene (6 bases). Trimming left V 7 bases short and J 7 bases short, with 14 bases between. The CDR3 contains 12 residues. The germline CDR1 and CDR2 sequences are SQVTM and ANQGSEA. CDR3 protein: CSARDIRNTIYF. CDR3 nucleotide sequence: TGCAGCGCGCGGGACATAAGGAACACCATATATTTT.

The rearrangement links TRBV6-2 or TRBV6-3 to TRBJ2-7, with 13 bases aligning to TRBD2. V lost 4 bases, J lost 6 bases, and 12 bases stayed unmatched. CDR1 MNHEY and CDR2 SVGEGT come from the germline V gene. This CDR3 is 17 amino acids long. The DNA of the CDR3 is TGTGCCAGCAGTTCTTGGACTAGCGGGAGATCGATGGGCGAGCAGTACTTC. Its protein product is CASSSWTSGRSMGEQYF.

The gene calls are TRBV25-1 and TRBJ2-3; 8 nucleotides line up with TRBD2. V lost 7 bases and J lost 6; bases outside the gene matches: 6. CDR1 is MGHDK and CDR2 is SYGVNS in the germline V gene. The CDR3 length is 13 residues. The CDR3 DNA is TGTGCCAGCAAGGGGCGGGGGGCGGATACGCAGTATTTT. Its translation: CASKGRGADTQYF.

The genes are TRBV7-3 and TRBJ1-1, with D possibly TRBD1 on 6 matching bases. The CDR3 spans 14 residues. The germline CDR1 and CDR2 sequences are SGHTA and FQGTGA. V was clipped by 5 bases and J by 4 bases, with 14 bases between them. The CDR3 protein is CASSPQGTSTEAFF. The CDR3 region has the DNA TGTGCCAGCAGCCCCCAGGGGACGAGCACTGAAGCTTTCTTT.

The gene calls are TRBV29-1 and TRBJ2-2, with D possibly matching TRBD1 (7 bases). V was shortened by 7 bases and J by 5 bases, with 14 bases between the two germline ends. Germline CDR1 is SQVTM and CDR2 is ANQGSEA. The length of the CDR3 is 13 residues. The CDR3 DNA sequence: TGCAGCGGAGACAGGGCGGGGACCGGGGAGCTGTTTTTT. It codes for CSGDRAGTGELFF.

This clone was picked up one time. Other nucleotide sequences in the sample specify the same CDR3. The CDR3 sequence: CASSLSGTDTQYF. Written as DNA, the CDR3 is TGTGCCAGCAGCTTGTCTGGTACAGATACGCAGTATTTT. The chain combines TRBV5-4 with TRBJ2-3; D is unresolved. This CDR3 is 13 amino acids long. V gave up 1 base and J gave up 3 bases, with 6 bases separating them. Germline V lookup: CDR1 SGHNT, CDR2 YYREEE (reference sequence).

On this clone: Other DNA sequences in the sample encode the same CDR3. This chain joins TRBV2 and TRBJ2-5; a possible D gene is TRBD2 (6 bases). Germline V lookup: CDR1 SNHLY, CDR2 FYNNEI. The CDR3 has 13 amino acids. V lost 0 bases, J lost 5 bases, and 7 bases lay in between. CDR3 nucleotides: TGTGCCAGCAGTGAAGCGGGACTTGAGACCCAGTACTTC. Its protein is CASSEAGLETQYF.

The CDR3 DNA follows: TGTGCCAGCAGCTTAGATCTGAGCCGGTGGGAGTTCTTC. Amino acid sequence: CASSLDLSRWEFF. V and J are TRBV11-2 and TRBJ2-1, with unresolved D. The CDR3 loop spans 13 amino acids. Germline values: CDR1 SGHAT, CDR2 FQNNGV. The germline V and J ends were trimmed by 0 bases and 14 bases, with 14 bases remaining between them.

This clone was seen a single time. The chain is built from TRBV3-1 (or the pseudogene TRBV3-2) and TRBJ1-3; TRBD1 might be the D (6 bases). Per the germline V gene, CDR1 is LGHDT and CDR2 is YNNKEL (reference sequence). The CDR3 is 16 amino acids. V was trimmed by 2 bases and J by 1 base, leaving 12 bases between them. The CDR3, as DNA: TGTGCCAGCAGCCAAATTCCGGGGGCGTCTGGAAACACCATATATTTT. Residues: CASSQIPGASGNTIYF.

As for this clone: Other DNA sequences from this sample encode an identical CDR3 as well. The chain recombines TRBV19 with TRBJ2-6, with D perhaps being TRBD1 or TRBD2 (5 bases each). The CDR3 extends over 15 amino acids. Trimming shortened V by 3 bases and J by 4 bases, and 10 bases separated the two germline ends. Per the germline V gene, CDR1 is LNHDA and CDR2 is SQIVND (reference sequence). The CDR3 DNA follows: TGTGCCAGTAGTATTGGGGGATCAGGGGCCAACGTCCTGACTTTC. This sequence encodes CASSIGGSGANVLTF.

This clone was recorded once. The chain has TRBV27 and TRBJ2-3, with 10 bases aligning to TRBD2. J gave up 5 bases and V 5 bases, and 10 bases lay outside the gene matches. The CDR3 is 16 residues long. Per germline, CDR1 MNHEY and CDR2 SMNVEV (reference sequence). The CDR3 loop is CASSPMTSGLGDTQYF. The CDR3, as DNA: TGTGCCAGCAGTCCGATGACTAGCGGGTTGGGAGATACGCAGTATTTT.

The CDR3 DNA reads TGTGCCAGCAGTTTATTGGGCCCCACAGATACGCAGTATTTT. This gives the protein CASSLLGPTDTQYF. J is TRBJ2-3 and V is TRBV28; D is undetermined. V shed 1 base and J shed 2 bases, with 7 bases lying between them. CDR3 size: 14 residues. Germline CDR1 reads MDHEN; CDR2 reads SYDVKM.

This chain uses TRBV6-5 with TRBJ1-1; D gene uncertain. Germline assignment: CDR1 MNHEY and CDR2 SVGAGI. This CDR3 comprises 11 residues. Trimming removed 5 bases at V and 8 bases at J, with 9 bases between. The CDR3 spells CASSLTGEAFF. The CDR3 bases are TGTGCCAGCAGTCTGACGGGAGAAGCTTTCTTT.

The table lists this clone with a few counts. The V gene is TRBV18, the J gene TRBJ1-1, with D perhaps TRBD1 (6 bases). V was shortened by 8 bases and J by 0 bases, with 10 bases between the two germline ends. Germline V CDR1 and CDR2: KGHSH, LQKENI. This CDR3 comprises 13 residues. The CDR3 region has the DNA TGTGCCAGCAAAGGGACATTGAACACTGAAGCTTTCTTT. Its protein is CASKGTLNTEAFF.

As regards this clone: A read error may account for a junction end that differs from germline. V gene TRBV29-1 combines with J gene TRBJ2-7; 12 bases are shared with TRBD2. The CDR3 is made up of 14 amino acids. Germline CDR1 reads SQVTM; CDR2 reads ANQGSEA. The DNA of the CDR3 is TGCAGCGCTGAACTAGCGGGAGGCCCCTACGAGCAGTACTTC. It specifies CSAELAGGPYEQYF.

The rearrangement links TRBV6-1 to TRBJ1-4; unclear D gene. Trimming removed 1 base from V and 8 bases from J, with 14 bases in between. Germline loops: CDR1 MNHNS, CDR2 SASEGT. The CDR3 consists of 15 residues. CDR3 nucleotide sequence: TGTGCCAGCAGTGAAGGCGGCCGGTCTGGGGAAAAACTGTTTTTT. This sequence encodes CASSEGGRSGEKLFF.

As regards this clone: The same CDR3 arises from other DNA sequences in this sample as well. The chain uses TRBV28 and TRBJ1-2, with D tentatively TRBD1 (6 bases). The CDR3 runs to 14 residues. V gave up 1 base and J gave up 5 bases, with 11 bases separating them. Germline values: CDR1 MDHEN, CDR2 SYDVKM. CDR3 in amino acids: CASSLSGAGYGYTF. DNA of the CDR3: TGTGCCAGCAGTTTATCGGGGGCTGGGTATGGCTACACCTTC.

The genes are TRBV10-3 and TRBJ1-1; TRBD1 matches at 9 bases. The CDR3 is 14 residues long. V trimming: 4 bases; J trimming: 1 base; junction bases outside the gene matches: 1. CDR1 and CDR2 (germline): ENHRY, SYGVKD. The CDR3 DNA reads TGTGCCATCAGTGCGGACAGGGGGAACACTGAAGCTTTCTTT. It specifies CAISADRGNTEAFF.

The V gene is TRBV7-8, the J gene TRBJ1-3; D gene ambiguous. The V gene's germline CDR1 is SGHVS and CDR2 FQNEAQ. Trimming took 5 bases from V and 4 from J, leaving 15 bases between them. The CDR3 has 15 amino acids. The CDR3 reads CASSPRPAGGNTIYF. In DNA form, the CDR3 reads TGTGCCAGCAGCCCCCGCCCGGCGGGGGGAAACACCATATATTTT.

The V call is TRBV4-1, the J call TRBJ1-2; D possibly corresponds to TRBD1 (5 bases). The CDR3 contains 13 residues. The germline CDR1 and CDR2 sequences are MGHRA and YSYEKL. Trimming stripped 2 bases from V and 8 bases from J, with 12 bases between. CDR3 DNA: TGCGCCAGCAGCCAAACCTGGGGCGGGGGCTACACCTTC. This encodes CASSQTWGGGYTF.

J is TRBJ2-3 and V is TRBV19; D unclear. The CDR3 loop spans 14 amino acids. Germline V lookup: CDR1 LNHDA, CDR2 SQIVND (reference sequence). The V gene lost 5 bases and the J gene lost 2 bases, with 11 bases spanning the gap. The CDR3 nucleotides are TGTGCCAGTAGTCAATACAGATACACAGATACGCAGTATTTT. Protein: CASSQYRYTDTQYF.

The rearrangement links TRBV4-1 to TRBJ2-7; 11 positions agree with TRBD2. The CDR3 covers 16 residues. Germline CDR1 is MGHRA and CDR2 is YSYEKL. The ends lost 3 bases at V and 3 bases at J; junction bases unmatched: 7. The CDR3 loop is CASSQGSGRGLYEQYF. In DNA, the CDR3 is TGCGCCAGCAGCCAGGGTAGCGGGAGGGGGCTCTACGAGCAGTACTTC.

V gene TRBV4-3 combines with J gene TRBJ2-2; D possibly corresponds to TRBD2 (5 bases). Germline CDR1 is LGHNA and CDR2 is YSLEER. Trimming removed 0 bases from V and 4 bases from J, with 12 bases in between. This CDR3 is 16 amino acids long. The CDR3 loop reads CASSQDPGIGTGELFF. The CDR3 DNA reads TGCGCCAGCAGCCAAGATCCCGGGATTGGCACCGGGGAGCTGTTTTTT.

This chain joins TRBV9 and TRBJ1-4; possibly TRBD1 for D (6 bases). The V end lost 4 bases, the J end lost 7 bases, and 20 bases lay between the germline ends. CDR1 SGDLS and CDR2 YYNGEE come from the germline V gene. The length of the CDR3 is 16 residues. CDR3 sequence (DNA): TGTGCCAGCAGCCGAAACCCCCAGGGGCTGGGTGAAAAACTGTTTTTT. Protein sequence: CASSRNPQGLGEKLFF.

Concerning this clone itself: The sample holds other DNA sequences that translate to the same CDR3. The V call is TRBV18, the J call TRBJ2-1; weak D call: TRBD2 (6 bases). Germline CDR1 is KGHSH and CDR2 is LQKENI. CDR3 size: 14 residues. The V end lost 3 bases, the J end lost 4 bases, and 10 bases lay between the germline ends. The chain's CDR3 is CASSPRDSYNEQFF. The CDR3 DNA reads TGTGCCAGCTCACCCCGGGACTCTTACAATGAGCAGTTCTTC. Supplemented by reference TRBV18 and TRBJ2-1, the full variable domain reads NAGVMQNPRHLVRRRGQEARLRCSPMKGHSHVYWYRQLPEEGLKFMVYLQKENIIDESGMPKERFSAEFPKEGPSILRIQQVVRGDSAAYFCASSPRDSYNEQFFGPGTRLTVL.

V usage is TRBV9 and J usage is TRBJ1-1, with a weak D call TRBD1 (6 bases). The germline V gene encodes CDR1 SGDLS and CDR2 YYNGEE. V was shortened by 3 bases and J by 5 bases, with 11 bases between the two germline ends. This CDR3 contains 13 residues. The CDR3 region has the DNA TGTGCCAGCAGCGGCGGGGGGCGGACTGAAGCTTTCTTT. It codes for CASSGGGRTEAFF.

This rearrangement joins TRBV18 to TRBJ1-1, with 8 positions matching TRBD1. The V gene end was trimmed by 3 bases and the J gene end by 3 bases; junction bases not matched to a gene: 6. This CDR3 has 15 amino acids. The germline V gene has CDR1 KGHSH and CDR2 LQKENI. CDR3 loop: CASSPFRGRDTEAFF. CDR3 bases: TGTGCCAGCTCACCCTTCAGGGGGCGGGACACTGAAGCTTTCTTT.

The chain links TRBV5-4 to TRBJ2-3, with 8 bases fitting TRBD2. This CDR3 spans 18 amino acids. V lost 0 bases and J lost 0; bases outside the gene matches: 9. Germline CDR1 is SGHNT and CDR2 is YYREEE (reference sequence). The CDR3 is CASSLVPGGGRSTDTQYF. The CDR3 region has the DNA TGTGCCAGCAGCTTGGTCCCCGGGGGCGGGAGGAGCACAGATACGCAGTATTTT. Looking up the rest from reference TRBV5-4 and TRBJ2-3 gives the full variable domain: ETGVTQSPTHLIKTRGQQVTLRCSSQSGHNTVSWYQQALGQGPQFIFQYYREEENGRGNFPPRFSGLQFPNYSSELNVNALELDDSALYLCASSLVPGGGRSTDTQYFGPGTRLTVL.

This chain connects TRBV5-6 to TRBJ2-3; D is ambiguous. Germline assignment: CDR1 SGHDT and CDR2 YYEEEE. V shed 0 bases and J shed 6 bases, with 8 bases lying between them. The CDR3 loop spans 13 amino acids. CDR3 amino acids: CASSLVRLDTQYF. The DNA for the CDR3 is TGTGCCAGCAGCTTGGTTCGCTTGGATACGCAGTATTTT. The variable domain in full, with the rest retrieved from reference TRBV5-6 and TRBJ2-3, is DAGVTQSPTHLIKTRGQQVTLRCSPKSGHDTVSWYQQALGQGPQFIFQYYEEEERQRGNFPDRFSGHQFPNYSSELNVNALLLGDSALYLCASSLVRLDTQYFGPGTRLTVL.

The rearrangement uses TRBV6-5 and TRBJ1-1, with D tentatively TRBD1 (6 bases). V shed 5 bases and J shed 1 base, with 14 bases lying between them. The CDR3 spans 15 residues. Germline assignment: CDR1 MNHEY and CDR2 SVGAGI. The CDR3 DNA sequence: TGTGCCAGCAGTCCCTTACAGGGCCCGAACACTGAAGCTTTCTTT. Its translation is CASSPLQGPNTEAFF.